This TCR beta chain was found in a study of long-term antiretroviral therapy in people with HIV. General study results and limits: Nothing was known about ART adherence, viral resistance or changes in therapy. Compared with controls, HIV repertoires showed narrower CDR3 length ranges. Post-ART, diversity grew, though it stayed under transplant donor control levels.

Sequencing relied on immunoSEQ assay v3.0, run at survey level. Clones were sequenced by immunoSEQ multiplex PCR, and TCRdb holds only the in-frame ones, with some missing. The table records about 25,000 clones, approximately 78% of them present only once. To note about this clone: Antigen unknown.

Germline CDR1 reads MDHEN; CDR2 reads SYDVKM. Losses at the gene ends were 4 bases for V and 0 bases for J; bases not matched to a gene: 1. CDR3 length: 15 amino acids. The J gene is TRBJ1-3, the V gene TRBV28, with 9 bases aligning to TRBD1. This receptor was obtained from a man aged 50-60 years with HIV. The starting material was unsorted PBMCs, obtained 2.9 years after starting antiretroviral therapy. The CDR3 here is CASSSDRGSGNTIYF. The DNA of the CDR3 is TGTGCCAGCAGTTCGGACAGGGGCTCTGGAAACACCATATATTTT.